This T cell receptor beta chain was obtained from a study of identical twins (TCRdb year 2016). Study-level background: The study deep-sequenced TCR alpha and beta repertoires from monozygotic twins, unrelated adults of various ages and cord blood to test whether fetal clonotypes persist. To rule out contamination, replicate twin experiments were performed at different times with different library preparation protocols. Study-level results and caveats: Invariant T cells such as MAIT and iNKT could partly confound zero-insertion analyses, although diverse VJ usage argued against such confounding for most clonotypes. In monozygotic twins, out-of-frame TCR alpha sharing was systematically underestimated by recombination models, although the models agreed with sharing between unrelated individuals. Out-of-frame TCR alpha sequences shared between twins showed an excess of low generation-probability sequences compared with coincidental sharing between unrelated individuals. Because the same donors could not be followed over many years, the conclusions relied on cross-sectional statistical analysis. Fewer insertions were carried by abundant cord blood beta clonotypes, a similar but weaker trend appeared in young adult naive repertoires, and no such trend appeared in memory repertoires. In beta out-of-frame sequences, excess twin sharing was weaker, because having fewer shared sequences lowered the signal-to-noise ratio.

Library generation was performed with 5' RACE. For sequencing, an Illumina HiSeq 2000 was employed. Template switching added a universal primer binding site, and the final cDNA carried a unique molecular identifier that allowed TCR cDNA molecules to be counted accurately. Specific primers in the conserved constant-segment region were used to synthesize first-strand cDNA for the TCR alpha and beta chains. To control for contamination, every cDNA library was double barcoded, receiving both a SMART-Mk sample barcode and Illumina barcodes. Two successive PCR steps introduced TruSeq adapter sequences along with Illumina sample barcodes. TCR alpha and beta cDNA libraries were sequenced on the Illumina HiSeq platform with custom primers. Regarding the original processing steps: MiGEC processed the raw reads to extract unique molecular identifiers, while MiXCR was used to determine the CDR3 positions. For each individual, recombination models were inferred using an EM algorithm with the repgenHMM and IGoR tools. The tcR package in R was used for shared clonotype analysis, with sharing normalized by the product of cloneset sizes. Out-of-frame nonproductive sequences were analyzed to study raw recombination free of thymic and clonal selection effects. The raw public data were reprocessed by TCRdb itself: fastp quality trimming at Q25, MiXCR clonotype calling, in-frame beta chains only. All rows with the same CDR3 protein become a single entry with the most common DNA and genes. Clone size and V and J calls follow TCRdb, not the original study. The sample includes roughly 490,000 distinct CDR3 sequences, with around an eighth observed a single time. The top ten hold approximately 1% of the sample.

The sample holds many counts of this clonotype. Its antigen has not been determined. It has no much larger one-base neighbor in the sample; base qualities were not kept. Every donor in the study was a healthy Caucasian. Three pairs of female monozygotic twins, all aged roughly 18 to 29 years, made up the twin cohort. CD4+ and CD8+ T cell populations were isolated with positive isolation kits from Invitrogen. Clipping removes 5 bases from V and 9 bases from J, with 9 as the unmatched junction base count. The cysteine opens and the phenylalanine closes a CDR3 of 13 amino acids. Only the CDR3 region is kept as DNA, spanning 39 bases read in frame from base 1. The data also belong to a second study, concerning yellow fever vaccine responses in identical twins. The other study reports the following: The authors reported that the T cell response to vaccination in identical twins appeared partly convergent and partly personalized. In identical twins, the study followed T cell clones that responded to the vaccine with precision.

The sequence derives from a young woman in good health. The receptor chain draws on TRBV12-3 or TRBV12-4 and TRBJ2-7, with 8 middle bases fitting TRBD1. What was sequenced was CD4+ T cells sorted from blood. Here the CDR3 is given as CASSLDRVGGQYF. The DNA is as follows: TGTGCCAGCAGTCTGGACAGGGTAGGCGGGCAGTACTTC.